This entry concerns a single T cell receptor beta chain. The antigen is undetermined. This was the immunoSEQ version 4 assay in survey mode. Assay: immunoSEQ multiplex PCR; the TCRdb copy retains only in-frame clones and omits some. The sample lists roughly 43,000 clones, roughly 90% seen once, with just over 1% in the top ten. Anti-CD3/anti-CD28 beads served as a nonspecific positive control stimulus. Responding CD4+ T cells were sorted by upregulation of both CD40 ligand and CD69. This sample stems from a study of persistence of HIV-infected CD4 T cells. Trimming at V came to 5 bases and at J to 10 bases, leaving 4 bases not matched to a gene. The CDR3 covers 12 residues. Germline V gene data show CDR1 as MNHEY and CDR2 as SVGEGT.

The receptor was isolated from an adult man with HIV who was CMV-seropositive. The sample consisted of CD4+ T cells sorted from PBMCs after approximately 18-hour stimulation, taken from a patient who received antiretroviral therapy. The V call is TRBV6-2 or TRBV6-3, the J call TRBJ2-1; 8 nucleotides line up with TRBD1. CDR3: CASSQGAGEQFF. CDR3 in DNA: TGTGCCAGCAGTCAGGGGGCGGGAGAGCAGTTCTTC.